The T cell receptor (beta chain) described here comes from a study of immune evolution from preneoplasia to lung adenocarcinoma. Study results and caveats: Later-stage lesions seemingly showed higher T cell density and diversity than normal lung.

About this clone: As yet, its antigen is unknown.

Between the trimmed V and J ends, which lost 2 bases and 2 bases, there was a span of 10 bases. From germline, CDR1 is KGHSH and CDR2 LQKENI. The CDR3 contains 15 residues. The table came from immunoSEQ multiplex PCR; TCRdb's copy has only in-frame clones and leaves some out. The sample has 20,000 to 25,000 clones; approximately 75% are singletons. Sequencing input: FFPE invasive lung adenocarcinoma tissue. This sequence joins TRBV18 and TRBJ2-1; weak D call: TRBD2 (6 bases). The sequence derives from a person aged 55-75 years with lung adenocarcinoma. The CDR3 region has the DNA TGTGCCAGCTCACCAGGAGGGGCCGCCTACAATGAGCAGTTCTTC. Translating it yields CASSPGGAAYNEQFF.